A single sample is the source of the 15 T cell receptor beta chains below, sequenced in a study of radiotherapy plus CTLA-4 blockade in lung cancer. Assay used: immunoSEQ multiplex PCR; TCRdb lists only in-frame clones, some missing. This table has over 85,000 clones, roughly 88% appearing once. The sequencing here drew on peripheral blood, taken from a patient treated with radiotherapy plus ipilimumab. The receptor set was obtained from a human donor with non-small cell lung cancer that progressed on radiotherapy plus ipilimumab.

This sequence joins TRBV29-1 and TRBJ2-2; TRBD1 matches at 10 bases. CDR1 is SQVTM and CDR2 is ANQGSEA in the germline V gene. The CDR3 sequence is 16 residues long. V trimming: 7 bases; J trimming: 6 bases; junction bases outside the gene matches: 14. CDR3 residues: CSAWEAPGQGSGELFF. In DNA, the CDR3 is TGCAGCGCCTGGGAGGCACCGGGACAGGGGTCCGGGGAGCTGTTTTTT.

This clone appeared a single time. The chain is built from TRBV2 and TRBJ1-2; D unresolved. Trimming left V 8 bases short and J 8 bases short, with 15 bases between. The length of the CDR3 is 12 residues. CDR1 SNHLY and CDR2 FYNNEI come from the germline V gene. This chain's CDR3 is CASSGPGWGYTF. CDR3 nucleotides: TGTGCCAGCTCCGGACCGGGCTGGGGCTACACCTTC.

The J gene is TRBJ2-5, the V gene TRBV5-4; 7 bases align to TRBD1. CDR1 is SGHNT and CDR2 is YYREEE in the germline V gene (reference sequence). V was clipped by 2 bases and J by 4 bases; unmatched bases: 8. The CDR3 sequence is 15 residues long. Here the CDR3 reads CASSFVKGAAETQYF. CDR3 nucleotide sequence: TGTGCCAGCAGCTTTGTGAAGGGGGCGGCAGAGACCCAGTACTTC. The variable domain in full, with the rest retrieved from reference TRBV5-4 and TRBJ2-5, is ETGVTQSPTHLIKTRGQQVTLRCSSQSGHNTVSWYQQALGQGPQFIFQYYREEENGRGNFPPRFSGLQFPNYSSELNVNALELDDSALYLCASSFVKGAAETQYFGPGTRLLVL.

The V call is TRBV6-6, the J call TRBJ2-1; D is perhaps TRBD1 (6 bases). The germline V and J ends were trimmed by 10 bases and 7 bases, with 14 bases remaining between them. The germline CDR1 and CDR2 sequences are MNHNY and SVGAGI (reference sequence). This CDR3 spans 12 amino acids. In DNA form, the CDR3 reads TGTGCCACCACGTCACAGGGTAATGAGCAGTTCTTC. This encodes CATTSQGNEQFF.

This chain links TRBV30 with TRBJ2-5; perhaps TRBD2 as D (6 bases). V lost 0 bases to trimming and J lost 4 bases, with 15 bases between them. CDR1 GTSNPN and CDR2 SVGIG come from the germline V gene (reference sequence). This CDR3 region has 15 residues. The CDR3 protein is CAWSVPGGPRETQYF. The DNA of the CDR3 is TGTGCCTGGAGTGTACCCGGGGGACCAAGAGAGACCCAGTACTTC.

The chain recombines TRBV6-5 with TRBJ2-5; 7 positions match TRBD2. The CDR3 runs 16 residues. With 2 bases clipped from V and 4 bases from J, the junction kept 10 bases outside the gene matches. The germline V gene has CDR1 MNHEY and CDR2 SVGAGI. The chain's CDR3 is CASSYRSAGAGETQYF. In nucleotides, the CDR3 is TGTGCCAGCAGTTACAGAAGCGCGGGAGCGGGAGAGACCCAGTACTTC.

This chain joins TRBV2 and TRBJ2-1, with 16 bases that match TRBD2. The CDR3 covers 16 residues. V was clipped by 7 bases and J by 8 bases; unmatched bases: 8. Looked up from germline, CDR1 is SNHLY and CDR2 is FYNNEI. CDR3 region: CASNLMGLAGGDEQFF. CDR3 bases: TGTGCCAGCAACCTGATGGGACTAGCGGGAGGGGATGAGCAGTTCTTC.

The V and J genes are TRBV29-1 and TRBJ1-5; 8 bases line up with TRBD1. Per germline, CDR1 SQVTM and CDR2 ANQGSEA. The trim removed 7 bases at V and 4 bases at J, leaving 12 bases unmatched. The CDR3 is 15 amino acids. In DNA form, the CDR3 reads TGCAGCGCCCGATTCGGCAGGGGGCGTAATCAGCCCCAGCATTTT. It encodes CSARFGRGRNQPQHF.

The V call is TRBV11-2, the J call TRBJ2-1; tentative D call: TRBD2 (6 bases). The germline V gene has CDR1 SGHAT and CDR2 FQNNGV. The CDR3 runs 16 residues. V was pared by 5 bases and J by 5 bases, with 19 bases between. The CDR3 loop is CASSLVEGWVNNEQFF. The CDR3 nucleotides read TGTGCCAGCAGCCTCGTGGAGGGATGGGTGAACAATGAGCAGTTCTTC.

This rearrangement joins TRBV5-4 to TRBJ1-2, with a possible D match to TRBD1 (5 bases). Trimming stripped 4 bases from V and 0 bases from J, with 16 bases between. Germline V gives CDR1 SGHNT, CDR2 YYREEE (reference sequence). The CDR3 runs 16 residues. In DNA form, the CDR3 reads TGTGCCAGCAGCCAGCGGGCGGGACTTTCTAACTATGGCTACACCTTC. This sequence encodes CASSQRAGLSNYGYTF.

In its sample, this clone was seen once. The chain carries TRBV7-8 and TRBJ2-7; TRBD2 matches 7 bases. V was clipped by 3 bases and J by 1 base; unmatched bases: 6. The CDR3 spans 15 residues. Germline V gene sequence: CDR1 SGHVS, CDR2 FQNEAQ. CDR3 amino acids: CASSFLSGPSYEQYF. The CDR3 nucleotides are TGTGCCAGCAGCTTCCTTAGCGGGCCTTCCTACGAGCAGTACTTC. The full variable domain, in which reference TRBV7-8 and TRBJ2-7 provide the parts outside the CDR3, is GAGVSQSPRYKVAKRGQDVALRCDPISGHVSLFWYQQALGQGPEFLTYFQNEAQLDKSGLPSDRFFAERPEGSVSTLKIQRTQQEDSAVYLCASSFLSGPSYEQYFGPGTRLTVT.

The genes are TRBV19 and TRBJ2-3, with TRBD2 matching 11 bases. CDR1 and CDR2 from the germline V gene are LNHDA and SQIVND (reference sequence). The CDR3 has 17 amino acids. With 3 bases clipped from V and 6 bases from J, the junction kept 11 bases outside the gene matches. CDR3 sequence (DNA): TGTGCCAGTAGTATGCCGAGACTAGCGGGAATGTTGGATACGCAGTATTTT. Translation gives CASSMPRLAGMLDTQYF.

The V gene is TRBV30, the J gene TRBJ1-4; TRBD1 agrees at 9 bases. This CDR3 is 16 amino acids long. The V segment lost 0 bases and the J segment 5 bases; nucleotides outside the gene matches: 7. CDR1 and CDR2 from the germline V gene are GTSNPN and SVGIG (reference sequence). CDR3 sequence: CAWSVLTGTGNEKLFF. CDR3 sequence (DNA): TGTGCCTGGAGTGTACTCACCGGGACAGGGAATGAAAAACTGTTTTTT. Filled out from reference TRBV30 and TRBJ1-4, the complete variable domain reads SQTIHQWPATLVQPVGSPLSLECTVEGTSNPNLYWYRQAAGRGLQLLFYSVGIGQISSEVPQNLSASRPQDRQFILSSKKLLLSDSGFYLCAWSVLTGTGNEKLFFGSGTQLSVL.

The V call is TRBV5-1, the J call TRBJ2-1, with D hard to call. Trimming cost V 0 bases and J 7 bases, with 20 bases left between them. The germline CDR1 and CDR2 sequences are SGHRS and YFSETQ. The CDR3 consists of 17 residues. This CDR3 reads CASSLGYRTQMVNEQFF. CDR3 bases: TGCGCCAGCAGCTTGGGCTATAGGACGCAAATGGTGAATGAGCAGTTCTTC. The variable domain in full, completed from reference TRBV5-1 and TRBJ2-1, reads KAGVTQTPRYLIKTRGQQVTLSCSPISGHRSVSWYQQTPGQGLQFLFEYFSETQRNKGNFPGRFSGRQFSNSRSEMNVSTLELGDSALYLCASSLGYRTQMVNEQFFGPGTRLTVL.

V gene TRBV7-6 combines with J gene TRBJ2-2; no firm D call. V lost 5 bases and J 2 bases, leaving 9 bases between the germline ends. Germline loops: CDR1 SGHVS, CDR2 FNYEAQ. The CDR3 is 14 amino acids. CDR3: CASSVTINTGELFF. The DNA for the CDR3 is TGTGCCAGCAGCGTTACGATTAACACCGGGGAGCTGTTTTTT. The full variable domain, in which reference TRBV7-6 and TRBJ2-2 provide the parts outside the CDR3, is GAGVSQSPRYKVTKRGQDVALRCDPISGHVSLYWYRQALGQGPEFLTYFNYEAQQDKSGLPNDRFSAERPEGSISTLTIQRTEQRDSAMYRCASSVTINTGELFFGEGSRLTVL.